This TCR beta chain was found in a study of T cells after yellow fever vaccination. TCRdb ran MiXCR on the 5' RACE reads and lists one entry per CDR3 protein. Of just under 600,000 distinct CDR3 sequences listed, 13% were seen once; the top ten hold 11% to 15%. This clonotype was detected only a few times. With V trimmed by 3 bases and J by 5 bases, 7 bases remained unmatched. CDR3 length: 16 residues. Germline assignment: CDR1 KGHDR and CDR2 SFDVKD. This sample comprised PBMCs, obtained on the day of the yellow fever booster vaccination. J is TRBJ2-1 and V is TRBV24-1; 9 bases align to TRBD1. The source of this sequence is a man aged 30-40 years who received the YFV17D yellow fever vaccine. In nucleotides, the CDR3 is TGTGCCACCAGTGATCCGGGGACAGGGTTCGACAATGAGCAGTTCTTC. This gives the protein CATSDPGTGFDNEQFF.